This T cell receptor beta chain derives from a study of T cell repertoires in cytomegalovirus infection. Study at large: Indications of both CMV infection and matching HLA type were provided by public TCR beta signatures.

Germline V lookup: CDR1 MDHEN, CDR2 SYDVKM. This CDR3 spans 13 amino acids. V gave up 8 bases and J gave up 3 bases, with 14 bases separating them. A single record per CDR3 protein comes from TCRdb applying MiXCR to the reads. The sample carries about 180,000 distinct CDR3 sequences, roughly a sixth recorded once. This clonotype was seen a handful of times. The specimen sequenced was CD8+ T cells from PBMCs. This sequence originates from a human donor in good health (CMV status not recorded). Some clones in this sample may be carry-over from other donors' samples. The V and J genes are TRBV28 and TRBJ2-7; D might be TRBD1 or TRBD2, each matching 5 bases. The CDR3 spells CASGFGTDYEQYF. DNA of the CDR3: TGTGCCAGCGGATTCGGGACGGACTACGAGCAGTACTTC.